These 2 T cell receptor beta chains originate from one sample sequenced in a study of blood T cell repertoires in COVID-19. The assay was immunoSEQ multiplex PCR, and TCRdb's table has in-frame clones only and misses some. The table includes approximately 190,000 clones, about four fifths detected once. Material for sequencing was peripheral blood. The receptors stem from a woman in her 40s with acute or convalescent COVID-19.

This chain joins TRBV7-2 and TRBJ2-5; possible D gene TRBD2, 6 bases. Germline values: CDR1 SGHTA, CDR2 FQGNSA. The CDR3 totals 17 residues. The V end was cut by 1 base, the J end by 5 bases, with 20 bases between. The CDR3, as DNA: TGTGCCAGCAGCTTAGACCTCGGGGGTGGGTTGGGGGAGACCCAGTACTTC. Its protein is CASSLDLGGGLGETQYF.

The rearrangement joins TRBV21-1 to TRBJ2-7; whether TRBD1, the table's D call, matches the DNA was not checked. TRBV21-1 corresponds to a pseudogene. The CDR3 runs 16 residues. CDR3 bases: TGTGCCAGCAGCTACAACCGGGACAGGGGGGTAGGCGAGCAGTACTTC. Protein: CASSYNRDRGVGEQYF.